The present T cell receptor (beta chain) was sequenced within a study of CD8+CD57+ T cells in acquired aplastic anemia. Patients chosen for sequencing had CD8+CD57+ cells that had expanded, as shown by flow cytometry. Severe acquired aplastic anemia was the diagnosis recorded for all patients. The V gene lost 0 bases and the J gene lost 8 bases, with 10 bases spanning the gap. The germline V gene has CDR1 LNHNV and CDR2 YYDKDF (reference sequence). The CDR3 loop spans 13 amino acids. Genomic DNA constituted the template upon which TCR beta VDJ and CDR3 profiling was performed. TCRdb reanalysed the reads using MiXCR and keeps one entry per CDR3 protein. Altogether a few hundred thousand distinct CDR3 sequences are present, around three fifths being singletons, with the ten largest covering under 1.5%. This clonotype was seen only a few times.

The sequence was obtained from a human donor with aplastic anemia. The chain has TRBV15 and TRBJ1-2; the D is unclear. Sequencing was done on a sample of sorted CD4+, CD8+, or CD8+CD57+ T cells (not recorded which) from PBMCs. CDR3 sequence: CATSRDTVGGYTF. Written as DNA, the CDR3 is TGTGCCACCAGCAGAGATACGGTTGGGGGCTACACCTTC.